Listed below are T cell receptor beta chains from one sample, sequenced in a study of T cell repertoires in cytomegalovirus infection. No antigen has been assigned to these receptors. Each CDR3 protein gets one entry after TCRdb re-called the reads with MiXCR. Of 700,000 to 900,000 distinct CDR3 sequences in the sample, 25% to 30% were seen once. Sequences were derived from cultured CD8+ T cells from PBMCs, sampled from culture after CMV antigen stimulation. Receptor source: a human donor in good health (CMV status not recorded). Some clones in this sample may be carry-over from other donors' samples. CDR3s include the opening cysteine and the closing phenylalanine or tryptophan. Fields, in order: clone size, J gene, D gene, V gene, CDR3 DNA, CDR3 protein. The D gene is left open where the match is weak. Clone size is not always given. Where it is, it says once, few, many or a class for expanded clones.

>few|TRBJ2-1|TRBD1|TRBV6-1
TGTGCCGGCCGGACAGGCGATGAGCAGTTCTTC
CAGRTGDEQFF
>few|TRBJ1-2|NA|TRBV27
TGTGCCAGCAGCTATTACAGGGACGGGAGTTATGGCTACACCTTC
CASSYYRDGSYGYTF
>many|TRBJ2-7|NA|TRBV7-9
TGTGCCAGCAGCCAGGGAACGACCTACGAGCAGTACTTC
CASSQGTTYEQYF
>few|TRBJ1-1|NA|TRBV6-2/TRBV6-3
TGTGCCAGCACGGAAGGCAGGTTCACTGAAGCTTTCTTT
CASTEGRFTEAFF
>many|TRBJ1-4|TRBD1|TRBV7-2
TGTGCCAGCAGCTCGACCTACAGGGGGCGCCGTGAAAAACTGTTTTTT
CASSSTYRGRREKLFF
>few|TRBJ2-7|TRBD1|TRBV12-3/TRBV12-4
TGTGCCAGCATTGGGGACAGGGAGTACGAGCAGTACTTC
CASIGDREYEQYF
>NA|TRBJ2-2|TRBD1|TRBV24-1
TGTGCCACCAAGCCGGGACAGGGGGACACCGGGGAGCTGTTTTTT
CATKPGQGDTGELFF
>many|TRBJ2-2|NA|TRBV7-6
TGTGCCAGCAGCTTATGGTCGGGAGACACCGGGGAGCTGTTTTTT
CASSLWSGDTGELFF
>NA|TRBJ2-1|NA|TRBV12-3/TRBV12-4
TGTGCCAGCACCGACACACACTCCTACAATGAGCAGTTCTTC
CASTDTHSYNEQFF
>NA|TRBJ2-7|NA|TRBV29-1
TGCAGCGTTGAAGCAGGACGTTACGAGCAGTACTTC
CSVEAGRYEQYF
>NA|TRBJ2-5|TRBD1|TRBV6-5
TGTGCCAGCAGGGTTGGTCCAGGGGGCATGGAGACCCAGTACTTC
CASRVGPGGMETQYF
>NA|TRBJ1-2|TRBD1|TRBV7-9
TGTGCCAGCAGTACAGAAGGGGGCTTCTATGGCTACACCTTC
CASSTEGGFYGYTF
>few|TRBJ1-1|NA|TRBV7-6
TGTGCCAGCTCCCACGACGATTTAGGGGGTACTGAAGCTTTCTTT
CASSHDDLGGTEAFF
>few|TRBJ1-3|NA|TRBV7-9
TGTGCCAGCACCCCCACTGGAAACACCATATATTTT
CASTPTGNTIYF
>NA|TRBJ1-5|NA|TRBV2
TGTGCCAGCAGTTCGACACTCGGCAATCAGCCCCAGCATTTT
CASSSTLGNQPQHF
>NA|TRBJ2-3|NA|TRBV29-1
TGCAGCGTTGCGGACAGCAAGGGCGCAGATACGCAGTATTTT
CSVADSKGADTQYF
>NA|TRBJ2-5|NA|TRBV12-5
TGTGCTAGTGGTTTGGGGCTAGCGAGGCAAGAGACCCAGTACTTC
CASGLGLARQETQYF
>many|TRBJ2-4|NA|TRBV7-8
TGTGCCAGCAGCTTAGTCTCGCGGGTAGCCAAAAACATTCAGTACTTC
CASSLVSRVAKNIQYF
>NA|TRBJ1-2|TRBD1|TRBV20-1
TGCAGTGCTACCTCAGACAGGGACGGCTACACCTTC
CSATSDRDGYTF
>NA|TRBJ2-1|NA|TRBV7-9
TGTGCCAGCAGGCCCCCGTCAGCTCGGGGCAATGAGCAGTTCTTC
CASRPPSARGNEQFF
>few|TRBJ2-5|TRBD2|TRBV12-3/TRBV12-4
TGTGCCAGCAGTTTTGTCCTGCGGGGGGGCCATGAGACCCAGTACTTC
CASSFVLRGGHETQYF
>medium-sized|TRBJ2-5|TRBD2|TRBV7-7
TGTGCTAGCAGCTTAGAGCGGGGGGGAAAAGAGACCCAGTACTTC
CASSLERGGKETQYF
>NA|TRBJ2-3|NA|TRBV12-3/TRBV12-4
TGTGCCAGCAGTCCTAGACAGGCCCACGGCACAGATACGCAGTATTTT
CASSPRQAHGTDTQYF
>NA|TRBJ2-7|TRBD2|TRBV7-4
TGTGCCAGCAGCTTAGAAGACGGCCGGGAGGCCTACGAGCAGTACTTC
CASSLEDGREAYEQYF
>many|TRBJ1-4|NA|TRBV7-2
TGTGCCAGCAGCAACGGACTCGGCTGGGAAAAACTGTTTTTT
CASSNGLGWEKLFF
>few|TRBJ1-2|NA|TRBV7-8
TGTGCCAGCAGCCCCGTTTTTTGGGACAACCCTAACTATGGCTACACCTTC
CASSPVFWDNPNYGYTF
>NA|TRBJ1-5|NA|TRBV12-3/TRBV12-4
TGTGCCAGCAGCGCTTCCACCTGGACTATCAATCAGCCCCAGCATTTT
CASSASTWTINQPQHF
>NA|TRBJ2-1|TRBD2|TRBV11-3
TGTGCCAGCAGCTTAGTGGGGGGGACTAATGAGCAGTTCTTC
CASSLVGGTNEQFF
>NA|TRBJ2-5|NA|TRBV29-1
TGCAGCGTTGTTTCAGGGGAGCCGAGGACCCAGTACTTC
CSVVSGEPRTQYF
>few|TRBJ1-4|NA|TRBV2
TGTGCCAGCAGTCAAGGACAGCCAAGTGAAAAACTGTTTTTT
CASSQGQPSEKLFF
>NA|TRBJ2-1|NA|TRBV20-1
TGCAGTGCTAGTGGGGACCGGGGCTCCTACTTCGGTGAGCAGTTCTTC
CSASGDRGSYFGEQFF
>many|TRBJ1-2|NA|TRBV7-2
TGTGCCAGCAGCTTAGGGCTCAGTTTAAACTATGGCTACACCTTC
CASSLGLSLNYGYTF
>NA|TRBJ2-7|NA|TRBV4-1
TGCGCCAGCAGCCAAGGGGCCGGTTTGACTACCTACGAGCAGTACTTC
CASSQGAGLTTYEQYF
>NA|TRBJ2-1|TRBD2|TRBV12-3/TRBV12-4
TGTGCCAGCACTGTTACTAGCGGGGGGGCCCGGGAGCAGTTCTTC
CASTVTSGGAREQFF
>NA|TRBJ2-2|NA|TRBV6-1
TGTGCCAGCAGTGAAGGAGTAAACACCGGGGAGCTGTTTTTT
CASSEGVNTGELFF
>NA|TRBJ2-4|TRBD1|TRBV29-1
TGCAGCGTCGGGACAGGGGCCGGGGACATTCAGTACTTC
CSVGTGAGDIQYF
>NA|TRBJ2-1|NA|TRBV29-1
TGCAGCGTTGATAGGGAGGTAAACAATGAGCAGTTCTTC
CSVDREVNNEQFF
>few|TRBJ2-7|TRBD1|TRBV5-1
TGCGCCAGCAGCCACAGGGGCGACGAGCAGTACTTC
CASSHRGDEQYF
>NA|TRBJ2-2|TRBD2|TRBV27
TGTGCCAGCGCTAGCGGAGATAAGAACACCGGGGAGCTGTTTTTT
CASASGDKNTGELFF
>few|TRBJ2-1|TRBD2|TRBV20-1
TGCAGTGCTAGAGATCCGATTGGTAGCGGGGGGGCCTACAATGAGCAGTTCTTC
CSARDPIGSGGAYNEQFF
>NA|TRBJ2-5|NA|TRBV14
TGTGCCAGCAGTTCTCCCACGACGGCTAGCCCCCAAGAGACCCAGTACTTC
CASSSPTTASPQETQYF
>NA|TRBJ1-2|NA|TRBV9
TGTGCCAGCAGCGTAGGGACGTTCGGGAACTACACCTTC
CASSVGTFGNYTF
>NA|TRBJ2-3|TRBD2|TRBV7-6
TGTGCCAGCAGCTTTAGCGGGGGGTTCACAGATACGCAGTATTTT
CASSFSGGFTDTQYF
>NA|TRBJ2-1|NA|TRBV27
TGTGCCAGCAGCCTCGCGCGTCAGGCGGCCAGGGAGCAGTTCTTC
CASSLARQAAREQFF
>many|TRBJ2-1|NA|TRBV4-2
TGTGCCAGCAGCCAAGATACGGCTAGCGCGGGGTTGAATGAGCAGTTCTTC
CASSQDTASAGLNEQFF
>many|TRBJ2-3|TRBD2|TRBV4-1
TGCGCCAGCAGCCAAGGACTAGCTCTGGATACGCAGTATTTT
CASSQGLALDTQYF
>NA|TRBJ2-5|TRBD1|TRBV7-9
TGTGCCAGCAGCCAGGACAGGGGAGGAGGGAACCAAGAGACCCAGTACTTC
CASSQDRGGGNQETQYF
>NA|TRBJ2-3|TRBD1|TRBV24-1
TGTGCCACCAGTGATCCGAGGGACAGTACCCGCGGAGATACGCAGTATTTT
CATSDPRDSTRGDTQYF